Following are 14 T cell receptor beta chains from one sample sequenced in a study of blood T cells in healthy people across ages. A second roughly 7 to 11 cycle PCR used barcoded and J-beta primers. TCRdb recomputed calls from the 5' RACE reads with MiXCR, one row per CDR3 protein. Among 650,000 to 700,000 distinct CDR3 sequences listed, about 34% were seen once. Sequenced material: blood. These receptor sequences come from a woman aged 80 or older in good health.

Ten or more counts support this clonotype. The genes are TRBV20-1 and TRBJ2-5; 11 bases match TRBD2. V trimming: 4 bases; J trimming: 4 bases; junction bases outside the gene matches: 11. CDR3 length: 16 residues. CDR1 and CDR2 from the germline V gene are DFQATT and SNEGSKA (reference sequence). This CDR3 is CSATEGLAGGLETQYF. In nucleotides, the CDR3 is TGCAGTGCTACCGAGGGTCTAGCGGGGGGCCTAGAGACCCAGTACTTC.

This clonotype was observed many times. J is TRBJ1-1 and V is TRBV7-2; 7 nucleotides match TRBD1. The CDR3 spans 16 residues. Germline V gene data show CDR1 as SGHTA and CDR2 as FQGNSA. With V trimmed by 5 bases and J by 0 bases, 9 bases remained unmatched. This CDR3 is CASSRDRVYMNTEAFF. CDR3 DNA: TGTGCCAGCAGCCGGGACAGAGTGTACATGAACACTGAAGCTTTCTTT.

On this clonotype: This sequence may be a read error, since a much larger clone differs from it by one base. V gene TRBV14 combines with J gene TRBJ1-2, with D possibly TRBD1 on 6 matching bases. This CDR3 is 13 amino acids long. Between the trimmed V and J ends, which lost 2 bases and 4 bases, there was a span of 8 bases. Germline loops: CDR1 SGHDN, CDR2 FVKESK. For the CDR3, the DNA is TGTGCCAGCAGCCAACAACAGGGCTATGGCTACACCTTC. Translating gives CASSQQQGYGYTF.

Remarks on this clonotype: Since a much larger clone is just one base distant, this may be a read error. V usage is TRBV20-1 and J usage is TRBJ2-7, with TRBD1 identical over 7 bases. Germline CDR1 DFQATT, CDR2 SNEGSKA (reference sequence). The CDR3 totals 12 residues. CDR3 sequence: CRASGGTYEQYF. CDR3 coding DNA: TGCAGGGCTTCAGGGGGAACCTACGAGCAGTACTTC.

About this clonotype: Possible read error: a much larger clone is one base away. The V call is TRBV13, the J call TRBJ2-7; D unresolved. From germline, CDR1 is PRHDT and CDR2 FYEKMQ (reference sequence). V lost 1 base and J 7 bases, leaving 14 bases between the germline ends. The CDR3 is 14 residues long. The CDR3 loop is CASSLAPNRNEQYF. The CDR3 bases are TGTGCCAGCAGCTTAGCACCTAATCGGAATGAGCAGTACTTC.

Concerning this clonotype: This may be a read error: a much more frequent sequence differs by one nucleotide. This rearrangement joins TRBV28 to TRBJ2-4; the match to TRBD1 covers 7 bases. Trimming took 3 bases from V and 6 from J; bases not matched to a gene: 11. The V gene's germline CDR1 is MDHEN and CDR2 SYDVKM. The CDR3 sequence is 16 residues long. CDR3 region: CASSFSGQRAANIQYF. Here the CDR3 DNA reads TGTGCCAGCAGTTTCTCGGGACAGAGGGCTGCAAACATTCAGTACTTC. The full variable domain, its missing parts supplied by reference TRBV28 and TRBJ2-4, is DVKVTQSSRYLVKRTGEKVFLECVQDMDHENMFWYRQDPGLGLRLIYFSYDVKMKEKGDIPEGYSVSREKKERFSLILESASTNQTSMYLCASSFSGQRAANIQYFGAGTRLSVL.

Note on this clonotype: This may be a read error, as it is one base from a much larger clone. The gene calls are TRBV30 and TRBJ2-5, with 9 bases that match TRBD1. The better agreement between TRBJ2-7 and the DNA end casts doubt on the J call. The CDR3 has 16 amino acids. Germline values: CDR1 GTSNPN, CDR2 SVGIG (reference sequence). The CDR3 DNA reads as TGTGCCTGGAGTGTACAGTGTGGACAGGGGATCTACGAGCAGTACTTC. Translation: CAWSVQCGQGIYEQYF.

On this clonotype itself: Since no conserved phenylalanine or tryptophan closes the CDR3, a read error is the likely cause. This chain connects TRBV7-8 to TRBJ2-3; TRBD2 matches 12 bases. This CDR3 has 16 amino acids. V lost 5 bases and J lost 4; bases outside the gene matches: 7. Germline-derived CDR1 and CDR2 are SGHVS and FQNEAQ. The CDR3, as DNA: TGTGCCAGCAGCGGACTAGCGGGGCAGAGCGCAGATACGCAGTATGTT. Its translation is CASSGLAGQSADTQYV.

The chain employs TRBV6-2 or TRBV6-3 and TRBJ1-5; D call uncertain. V lost 2 bases to trimming and J lost 0 bases, with 11 bases between them. The CDR3 spans 16 residues. Germline CDR1 and CDR2: MNHEY and SVGEGT. CDR3 sequence: CASSYTGLLSNQPQHF. The DNA of the CDR3 is TGTGCCAGCAGTTACACGGGGTTACTTAGCAATCAGCCCCAGCATTTT.

This clonotype was seen only once. This rearrangement joins TRBV29-1 to TRBJ2-3; weak D call: TRBD2 (5 bases). In germline, CDR1 is SQVTM, CDR2 ANQGSEA. V was shortened by 4 bases and J by 6 bases, with 17 bases between the two germline ends. The CDR3 extends over 14 amino acids. CDR3 sequence: CSVGATTLADTQYF. The CDR3, as DNA: TGCAGCGTTGGGGCGACTACCTTGGCGGATACGCAGTATTTT.

This chain connects TRBV5-6 to TRBJ1-1; the D is unclear. The CDR3 loop spans 12 amino acids. Per the germline V gene, CDR1 is SGHDT and CDR2 is YYEEEE. The V and J ends lost 2 bases and 1 base respectively, with 3 bases between them. The CDR3 region has the DNA TGTGCCAGCAGCTTCCAGAACACTGAAGCTTTCTTT. Translated: CASSFQNTEAFF.

This rearrangement joins TRBV28 to TRBJ1-2, with TRBD1 as a possible D gene (5 bases). The CDR3 is made up of 13 amino acids. CDR1 MDHEN and CDR2 SYDVKM come from the germline V gene. The V and J ends lost 6 bases and 3 bases respectively, with 11 bases between them. DNA for the CDR3: TGTGCCAGCAGGTTAGGGGTATACTATGGCTACACCTTC. It translates to CASRLGVYYGYTF.

This chain uses TRBV6-1 with TRBJ2-3, with D perhaps matching TRBD1 or TRBD2 (5 bases each). The CDR3 is made up of 11 amino acids. Between the trimmed V and J ends, which lost 6 bases and 4 bases, there was a span of 5 bases. Germline V lookup: CDR1 MNHNS, CDR2 SASEGT. CDR3: CASRGADTQYF. The CDR3, as DNA: TGTGCCAGCAGGGGGGCAGATACGCAGTATTTT.

The chain recombines TRBV12-3 or TRBV12-4 with TRBJ1-3; 12 bases line up with TRBD1. The CDR3 is 17 amino acids. After removal of 5 bases from V and 4 bases from J, the junction contained 9 bases not matched to a gene. The CDR3 is CASSLPGQGAHGNTIYF. For the CDR3, the DNA is TGTGCCAGCAGTCTACCGGGACAGGGGGCGCACGGAAACACCATATATTTT.